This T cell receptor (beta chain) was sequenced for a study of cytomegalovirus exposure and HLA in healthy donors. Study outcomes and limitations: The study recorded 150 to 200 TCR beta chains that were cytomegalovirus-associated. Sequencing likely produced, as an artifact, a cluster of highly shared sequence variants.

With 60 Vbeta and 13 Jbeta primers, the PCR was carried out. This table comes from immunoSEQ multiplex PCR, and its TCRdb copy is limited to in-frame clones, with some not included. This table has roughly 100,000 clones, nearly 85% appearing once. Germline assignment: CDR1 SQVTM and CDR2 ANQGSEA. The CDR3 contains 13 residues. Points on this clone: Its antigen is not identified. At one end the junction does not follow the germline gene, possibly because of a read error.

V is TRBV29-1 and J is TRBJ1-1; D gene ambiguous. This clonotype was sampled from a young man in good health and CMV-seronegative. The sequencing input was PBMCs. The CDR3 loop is CGVGSGALGEAFF. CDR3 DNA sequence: TGCGGCGTTGGGTCGGGAGCCCTTGGAGAAGCTTTCTTT.